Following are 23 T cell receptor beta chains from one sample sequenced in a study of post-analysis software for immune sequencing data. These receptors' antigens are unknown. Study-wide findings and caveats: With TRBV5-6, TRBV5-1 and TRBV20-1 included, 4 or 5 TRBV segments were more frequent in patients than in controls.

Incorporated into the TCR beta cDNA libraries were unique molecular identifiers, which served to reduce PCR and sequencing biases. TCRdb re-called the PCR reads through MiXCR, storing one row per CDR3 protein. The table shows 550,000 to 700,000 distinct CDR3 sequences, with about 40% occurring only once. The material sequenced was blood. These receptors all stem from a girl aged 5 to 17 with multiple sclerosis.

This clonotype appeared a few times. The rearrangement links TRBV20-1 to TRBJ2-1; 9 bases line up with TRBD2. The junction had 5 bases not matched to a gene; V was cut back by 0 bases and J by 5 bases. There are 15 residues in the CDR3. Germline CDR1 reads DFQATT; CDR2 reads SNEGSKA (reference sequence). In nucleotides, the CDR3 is TGCAGTGCTAGAGACCCTAGCGGGATTGACAATGAGCAGTTCTTC. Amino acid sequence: CSARDPSGIDNEQFF.

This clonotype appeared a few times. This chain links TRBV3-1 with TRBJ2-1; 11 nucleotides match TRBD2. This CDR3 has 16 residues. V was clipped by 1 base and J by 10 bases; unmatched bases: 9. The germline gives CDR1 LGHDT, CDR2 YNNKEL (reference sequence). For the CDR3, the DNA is TGTGCCAGCAGCCAAGGCTCTACTAGCGGGGGACGGGAGCAGTTCTTC. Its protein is CASSQGSTSGGREQFF.

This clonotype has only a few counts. CDR3 protein: CASSFRDLNNEQFF. Here the CDR3 DNA reads TGCGCCAGCAGCTTCCGGGACTTAAACAATGAGCAGTTCTTC. The rearrangement joins TRBV4-1 to TRBJ2-1, with D possibly being TRBD2 (6 bases). The CDR3 runs 14 residues. The germline CDR1 and CDR2 sequences are MGHRA and YSYEKL. The V end lost 5 bases, the J end lost 5 bases, and 13 bases lay between the germline ends.

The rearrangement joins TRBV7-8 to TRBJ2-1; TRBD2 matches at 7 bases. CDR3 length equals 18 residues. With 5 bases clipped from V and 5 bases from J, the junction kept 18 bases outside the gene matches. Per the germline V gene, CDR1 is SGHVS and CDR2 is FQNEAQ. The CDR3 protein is CASSQPRGGSGVHNEQFF. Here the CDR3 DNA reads TGTGCCAGCAGCCAGCCCCGGGGAGGGAGCGGGGTGCACAATGAGCAGTTCTTC.

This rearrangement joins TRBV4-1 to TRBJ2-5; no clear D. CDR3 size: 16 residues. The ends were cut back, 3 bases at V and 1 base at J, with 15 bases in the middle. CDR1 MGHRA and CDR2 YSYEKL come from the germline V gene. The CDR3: CASSQTHTAFQETQYF. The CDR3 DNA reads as TGCGCCAGCAGCCAGACTCATACAGCTTTCCAAGAGACCCAGTACTTC.

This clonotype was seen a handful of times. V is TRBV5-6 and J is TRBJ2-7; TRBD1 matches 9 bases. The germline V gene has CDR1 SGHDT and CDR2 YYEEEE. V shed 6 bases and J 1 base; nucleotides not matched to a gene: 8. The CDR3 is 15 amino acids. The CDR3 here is CASTPGGQGSYEQYF. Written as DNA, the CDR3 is TGTGCCAGCACCCCGGGGGGACAGGGTTCCTACGAGCAGTACTTC.

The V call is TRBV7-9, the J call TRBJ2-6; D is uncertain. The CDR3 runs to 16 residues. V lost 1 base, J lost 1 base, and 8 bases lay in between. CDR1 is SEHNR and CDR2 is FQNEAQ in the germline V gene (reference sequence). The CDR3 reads CASSLGWGSGANVLTF. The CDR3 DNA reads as TGTGCCAGCAGCTTAGGGTGGGGTTCTGGGGCCAACGTCCTGACTTTC.

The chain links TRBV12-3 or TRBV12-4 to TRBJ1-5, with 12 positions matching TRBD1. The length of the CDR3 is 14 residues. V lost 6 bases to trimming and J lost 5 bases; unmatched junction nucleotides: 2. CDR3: CASRGTGGHQPQHF. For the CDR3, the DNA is TGTGCCAGCAGGGGGACAGGGGGCCATCAGCCCCAGCATTTT.

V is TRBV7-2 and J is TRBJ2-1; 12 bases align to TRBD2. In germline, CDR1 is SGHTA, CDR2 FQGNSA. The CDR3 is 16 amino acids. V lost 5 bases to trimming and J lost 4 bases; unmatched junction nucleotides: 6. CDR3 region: CASSLTSGGLYNEQFF. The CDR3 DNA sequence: TGTGCCAGCAGCCTGACTAGCGGGGGCCTATACAATGAGCAGTTCTTC.

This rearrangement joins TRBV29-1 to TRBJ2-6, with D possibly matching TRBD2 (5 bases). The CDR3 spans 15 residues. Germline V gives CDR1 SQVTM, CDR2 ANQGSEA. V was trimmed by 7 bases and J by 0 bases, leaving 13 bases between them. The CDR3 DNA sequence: TGCAGCGCGAGGGATCTTAGCTCTGGGGCCAACGTCCTGACTTTC. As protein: CSARDLSSGANVLTF.

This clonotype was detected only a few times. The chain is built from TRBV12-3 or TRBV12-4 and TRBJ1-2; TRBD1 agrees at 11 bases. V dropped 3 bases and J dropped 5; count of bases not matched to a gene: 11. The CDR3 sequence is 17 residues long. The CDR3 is CASSLHGQGAQRYGYTF. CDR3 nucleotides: TGTGCCAGCAGTTTGCATGGACAGGGGGCGCAACGTTATGGCTACACCTTC.

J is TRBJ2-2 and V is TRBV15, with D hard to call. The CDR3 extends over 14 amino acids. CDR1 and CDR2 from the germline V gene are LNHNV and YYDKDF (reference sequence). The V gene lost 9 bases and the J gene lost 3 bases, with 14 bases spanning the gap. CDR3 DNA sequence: TGTGCCACAGGGCTTGGGTTGCACACCGGGGAGCTGTTTTTT. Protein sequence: CATGLGLHTGELFF. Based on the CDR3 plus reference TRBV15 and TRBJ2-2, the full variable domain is DAMVIQNPRYQVTQFGKPVTLSCSQTLNHNVMYWYQQKSSQAPKLLFHYYDKDFNNEADTPDNFQSRRPNTSFCFLDIRSPGLGDTAMYLCATGLGLHTGELFFGEGSRLTVL.

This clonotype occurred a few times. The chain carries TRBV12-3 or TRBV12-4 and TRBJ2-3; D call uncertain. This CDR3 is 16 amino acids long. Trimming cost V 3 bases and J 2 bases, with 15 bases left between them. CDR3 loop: CASSFSRDIFTDTQYF. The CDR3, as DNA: TGTGCCAGCAGTTTCTCCAGAGATATATTCACAGATACGCAGTATTTT.

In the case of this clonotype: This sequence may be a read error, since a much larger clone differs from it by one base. CDR3 residues: CASSQEGQGVNEQFF. The CDR3 DNA sequence: TGTGCCAGCAGCCAAGAGGGACAGGGGGTGAATGAGCAGTTCTTC. The V call is TRBV4-2, the J call TRBJ2-1, with 11 bases lining up with TRBD1. This CDR3 has 15 residues. J was trimmed by 7 bases and V by 0 bases; bases with no gene match: 2. Germline CDR1 and CDR2: LGHNA and YNFKEQ.

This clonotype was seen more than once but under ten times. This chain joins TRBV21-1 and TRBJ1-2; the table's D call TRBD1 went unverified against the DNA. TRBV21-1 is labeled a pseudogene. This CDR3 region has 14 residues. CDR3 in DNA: TGTGCCAGCAGCAAAGCGAGACAGACCTATGGCTACACCTTC. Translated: CASSKARQTYGYTF.

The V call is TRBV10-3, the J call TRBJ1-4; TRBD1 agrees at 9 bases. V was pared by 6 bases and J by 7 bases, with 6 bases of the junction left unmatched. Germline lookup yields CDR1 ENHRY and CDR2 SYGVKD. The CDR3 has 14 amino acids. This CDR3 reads CAISPTGGGEKLFF. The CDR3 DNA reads TGTGCCATCAGCCCGACAGGGGGAGGTGAAAAACTGTTTTTT.

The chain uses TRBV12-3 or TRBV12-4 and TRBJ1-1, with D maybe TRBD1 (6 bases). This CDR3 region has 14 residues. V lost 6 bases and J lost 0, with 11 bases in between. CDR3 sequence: CASRYRALNTEAFF. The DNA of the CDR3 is TGTGCCAGCAGGTACAGGGCCCTGAACACTGAAGCTTTCTTT.

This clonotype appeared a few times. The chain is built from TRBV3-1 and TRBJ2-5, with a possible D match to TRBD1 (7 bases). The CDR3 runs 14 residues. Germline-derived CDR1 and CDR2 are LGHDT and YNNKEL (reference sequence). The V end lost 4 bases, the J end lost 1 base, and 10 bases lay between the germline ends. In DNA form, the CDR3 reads TGTGCCAGCAGCCCCCAGGGGGGCCAAGAGACCCAGTACTTC. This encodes CASSPQGGQETQYF.

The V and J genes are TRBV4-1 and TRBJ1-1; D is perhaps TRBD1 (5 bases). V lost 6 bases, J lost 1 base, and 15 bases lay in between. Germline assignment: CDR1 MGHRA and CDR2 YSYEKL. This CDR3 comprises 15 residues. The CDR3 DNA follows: TGCGCCAGCAGACAGGCAACCGGGGGGAACACTGAAGCTTTCTTT. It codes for CASRQATGGNTEAFF.

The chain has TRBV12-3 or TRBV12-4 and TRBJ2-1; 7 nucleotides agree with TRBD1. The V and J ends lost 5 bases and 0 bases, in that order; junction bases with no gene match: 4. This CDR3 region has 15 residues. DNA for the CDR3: TGTGCCAGCAGTCCCAGGGGGACCTCCTACAATGAGCAGTTCTTC. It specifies CASSPRGTSYNEQFF.

The CDR3 is CASSLRSGAGSYEQYF. In nucleotides, the CDR3 is TGTGCCAGCAGCTTGCGTTCGGGGGCTGGGTCCTACGAGCAGTACTTC. This rearrangement joins TRBV7-9 to TRBJ2-7; D tentatively fits TRBD1 or TRBD2 (6 bases each). CDR3 size: 16 residues. The V gene lost 3 bases and the J gene lost 1 base, with 16 bases spanning the gap. Germline-derived CDR1 and CDR2 are SEHNR and FQNEAQ (reference sequence). Full variable domain (rest looked up from reference TRBV7-9 and TRBJ2-7): DTGVSQNPRHKITKRGQNVTFRCDPISEHNRLYWYRQTLGQGPEFLTYFQNEAQLEKSRLLSDRFSAERPKGSFSTLEIQRTEQGDSAMYLCASSLRSGAGSYEQYFGPGTRLTVT.

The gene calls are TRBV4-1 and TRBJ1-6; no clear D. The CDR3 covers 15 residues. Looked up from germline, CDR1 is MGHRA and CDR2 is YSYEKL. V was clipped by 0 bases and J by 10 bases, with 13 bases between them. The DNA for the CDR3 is TGCGCCAGCAGCCAAGATCCGGATGGGAACTCACCCCTCCACTTT. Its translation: CASSQDPDGNSPLHF.

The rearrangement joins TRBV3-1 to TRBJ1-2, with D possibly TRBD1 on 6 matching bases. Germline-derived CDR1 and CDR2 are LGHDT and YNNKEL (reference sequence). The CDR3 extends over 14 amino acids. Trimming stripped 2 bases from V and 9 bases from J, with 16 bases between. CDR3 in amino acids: CASSQQTGQTRYTF. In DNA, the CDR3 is TGTGCCAGCAGCCAACAGACAGGACAGACACGCTACACCTTC.